Following are 26 T cell receptor beta chains from one sample sequenced in a study of regulatory T cells in long-lasting Graves disease. The time point is: newly diagnosed GD, antithyroid drugs for less than 3 months. Construction of the TCR library relied on RNA isolated from PBMCs. Investigators prepared the TCR beta libraries by applying iRepertoire HTBI primers and Arm-PCR of CDR3 regions. MiXCR, applied by TCRdb to the multiplex PCR reads, yields one record per CDR3 protein. The sample lists 400,000 to 550,000 distinct CDR3 sequences; about 15% were seen once. These same records also appear under a second study, on T cells in Graves' hyperthyroidism and ophthalmopathy.

The source material was peripheral blood mononuclear cells (PBMCs), sampled at new diagnosis, from a patient treated with antithyroid drugs. These receptor sequences come from a woman aged 25 to 45 with Graves disease.

This clonotype was detected many times. J is TRBJ1-4 and V is TRBV7-6; D not certain. Germline CDR1 and CDR2: SGHVS and FNYEAQ. The CDR3 runs 15 residues. V was clipped by 4 bases and J by 6 bases, with 15 bases between them. The CDR3 protein is CASSSPSEGDEKLFF. The CDR3 region has the DNA TGTGCCAGCAGCTCCCCTTCGGAGGGAGATGAAAAACTGTTTTTT. Looking up the rest from reference TRBV7-6 and TRBJ1-4 gives the full variable domain: GAGVSQSPRYKVTKRGQDVALRCDPISGHVSLYWYRQALGQGPEFLTYFNYEAQQDKSGLPNDRFSAERPEGSISTLTIQRTEQRDSAMYRCASSSPSEGDEKLFFGSGTQLSVL.

This clonotype was observed at least ten times. The gene calls are TRBV6-2 or TRBV6-3 and TRBJ2-1; 8 positions agree with TRBD1. Trimming at V came to 2 bases and at J to 8 bases, leaving 11 bases not matched to a gene. The germline gives CDR1 MNHEY, CDR2 SVGEGT. This CDR3 is 16 amino acids long. CDR3 sequence reads: CASSYLDRERFDEQFF. The CDR3 nucleotides are TGTGCCAGCAGTTACCTGGACAGGGAAAGATTCGATGAGCAGTTCTTC.

The table lists this clonotype with a few counts. The J gene is TRBJ2-3, the V gene TRBV10-3; 11 nucleotides align to TRBD2. J gave up 3 bases and V 9 bases, and 17 bases lay outside the gene matches. Germline V gene lookup returns CDR1 ENHRY and CDR2 SYGVKD. The CDR3 has 18 residues. The CDR3 region is CAITGGTSGGEFTDTQYF. The CDR3 nucleotides read TGTGCCATAACAGGTGGGACTAGCGGAGGGGAGTTTACAGATACGCAGTATTTT.

The chain has TRBV12-3 or TRBV12-4 and TRBJ1-4, with D possibly TRBD1 on 6 matching bases. V was trimmed by 7 bases and J by 6 bases, leaving 6 bases between them. The CDR3 runs to 11 residues. CDR3 protein: CASKGDEKLFF. Written as DNA, the CDR3 is TGTGCCAGCAAGGGGGATGAAAAACTGTTTTTT.

This clonotype has at least ten counts. In DNA form, the CDR3 reads TGCAGTGCATCTAGCGACAGCACAGATACGCAGTATTTT. Amino acids: CSASSDSTDTQYF. The chain has TRBV20-1 and TRBJ2-3; a possible D gene is TRBD2 (6 bases). The germline gives CDR1 DFQATT, CDR2 SNEGSKA (reference sequence). The length of the CDR3 is 13 residues. The V end lost 6 bases, the J end lost 0 bases, and 10 bases lay between the germline ends.

The chain employs TRBV15 and TRBJ2-3; no reliable D call. V was cut by 4 bases and J by 2 bases, with 16 bases left in between. CDR1 LNHNV and CDR2 YYDKDF come from the germline V gene (reference sequence). CDR3 length equals 16 residues. The CDR3 reads CATSTGPVFSTDTQYF. DNA for the CDR3: TGTGCCACCAGCACTGGTCCGGTTTTCTCCACAGATACGCAGTATTTT.

This clonotype was observed many times. J is TRBJ2-7 and V is TRBV6-5, with 9 bases fitting TRBD1. V lost 2 bases and J lost 5; bases outside the gene matches: 13. The CDR3 sequence is 17 residues long. The germline CDR1 and CDR2 sequences are MNHEY and SVGAGI. CDR3 bases: TGTGCCAGCAGTTACCTAGGGACAGGGAAATCTGGAGACGAGCAGTACTTC. Protein sequence: CASSYLGTGKSGDEQYF.

The chain uses TRBV6-1 and TRBJ2-7; 8 bases match TRBD2. The germline CDR1 and CDR2 sequences are MNHNS and SASEGT. Trimming removed 9 bases from V and 6 bases from J; junction bases left unmatched: 10. This CDR3 has 13 amino acids. CDR3 in amino acids: CASSRGGGLEQYF. The DNA for the CDR3 is TGTGCCAGTTCTCGGGGGGGGGGGCTCGAGCAGTACTTC.

This clonotype was detected ten times or more. V gene TRBV3-1 combines with J gene TRBJ1-1; D gene ambiguous. V was clipped by 3 bases and J by 0 bases, with 2 bases between them. The CDR3 is 12 residues long. Germline V gene data show CDR1 as LGHDT and CDR2 as YNNKEL (reference sequence). The CDR3 sequence is CASSHVNTEAFF. Here the CDR3 DNA reads TGTGCCAGCAGCCATGTGAACACTGAAGCTTTCTTT.

The rearrangement links TRBV20-1 to TRBJ2-3; 10 nucleotides match TRBD1. Germline values: CDR1 DFQATT, CDR2 SNEGSKA (reference sequence). J gave up 3 bases and V 3 bases, and 18 bases lay outside the gene matches. The length of the CDR3 is 19 residues. This chain's CDR3 is CSASPGQGRPTARTDTQYF. The CDR3 DNA sequence: TGCAGTGCTAGCCCGGGACAGGGGAGACCCACAGCAAGGACAGATACGCAGTATTTT.

This clonotype is a singleton in its sample. The chain joins TRBV5-8 to TRBJ2-5; D gene unclear. V lost 0 bases, J lost 7 bases, and 16 bases lay in between. Germline CDR1 reads SGHTS; CDR2 reads YDEGEE. This CDR3 spans 15 amino acids. CDR3 sequence reads: CASSLDWAGESTQYF. CDR3 nucleotide sequence: TGTGCCAGCAGCTTGGATTGGGCAGGTGAATCGACCCAGTACTTC.

This chain uses TRBV10-3 with TRBJ2-1; TRBD2 matches at 9 bases. V trimming: 0 bases; J trimming: 8 bases; junction bases outside the gene matches: 8. Germline V gene lookup returns CDR1 ENHRY and CDR2 SYGVKD. The CDR3 has 16 residues. The CDR3 sequence: CAISESAAGGFDEQFF. The CDR3, as DNA: TGTGCCATCAGTGAGTCTGCGGCGGGAGGGTTTGATGAGCAGTTCTTC.

Remarks on this clonotype: With a much larger clone just one base away, this may be a read error. The J gene is TRBJ2-5, the V gene TRBV20-1; D possibly corresponds to TRBD2 (5 bases). Deletions cut 4 bases from V and 11 bases from J, with 23 bases between. The germline V gene has CDR1 DFQATT and CDR2 SNEGSKA (reference sequence). The CDR3 consists of 14 residues. CDR3 nucleotide sequence: TGCAGTGCTATCATCAGCGGATCCTACAATGAGCAGTACTTC. It encodes CSAIISGSYNEQYF.

The chain is built from TRBV27 and TRBJ1-1, with D perhaps matching TRBD1 (6 bases). V shed 4 bases and J shed 1 base, with 19 bases lying between them. The CDR3 runs 17 residues. From germline, CDR1 is MNHEY and CDR2 SMNVEV (reference sequence). CDR3 bases: TGTGCCAGCAGTTACGGACCGCGTATGACAGGGAACACTGAAGCTTTCTTT. This sequence encodes CASSYGPRMTGNTEAFF.

The J gene is TRBJ1-1, the V gene TRBV27; TRBD1 is a possible D gene (5 bases). V was cut by 11 bases and J by 5 bases, with 15 bases left in between. The CDR3 is made up of 12 amino acids. CDR1 is MNHEY, CDR2 SMNVEV, per germline (reference sequence). The CDR3 region is CASQGVGTEAFF. The CDR3, as DNA: TGTGCCTCTCAGGGAGTCGGTACTGAAGCTTTCTTT.

This clonotype was counted ten times or more. The chain is built from TRBV28 and TRBJ1-2; possibly TRBD1 for D (6 bases). Germline CDR1 MDHEN, CDR2 SYDVKM. Trimming cost V 2 bases and J 0 bases, with 13 bases left between them. This CDR3 comprises 16 residues. The CDR3: CASSLPGTLANYGYTF. CDR3 in DNA: TGTGCCAGCAGTTTACCGGGGACATTAGCTAACTATGGCTACACCTTC.

This clonotype was seen a handful of times. This rearrangement joins TRBV25-1 to TRBJ1-1; possible D gene TRBD1, 6 bases. Trimming cost V 3 bases and J 0 bases, with 11 bases left between them. Germline V gene sequence: CDR1 MGHDK, CDR2 SYGVNS. The CDR3 contains 15 residues. CDR3 sequence reads: CASSDYRALNTEAFF. The CDR3 region has the DNA TGTGCCAGCAGTGACTACAGGGCCCTGAACACTGAAGCTTTCTTT.

This rearrangement joins TRBV7-6 to TRBJ2-1; maybe TRBD1 (6 bases). CDR1 is SGHVS and CDR2 is FNYEAQ in the germline V gene. V was clipped by 5 bases and J by 7 bases, with 21 bases between them. This CDR3 region has 16 residues. CDR3 protein: CASSLGHPSLGNEQFF. The CDR3 DNA reads as TGTGCCAGCAGCCTGGGACACCCTTCCCTGGGGAATGAGCAGTTCTTC.

The V gene is TRBV19, the J gene TRBJ1-6; weak D call: TRBD1 (5 bases). V was pared by 6 bases and J by 5 bases, with 8 bases between. This CDR3 is built from 13 residues. In germline, CDR1 is LNHDA, CDR2 SQIVND (reference sequence). The CDR3 DNA reads TGTGCCAGTAGAGGGGTTAATAATTCACCCCTCCACTTT. Its protein product is CASRGVNNSPLHF.

The V gene is TRBV4-1, the J gene TRBJ2-5; D unresolved. Trimming removed 0 bases from V and 7 bases from J, with 15 bases in between. CDR1 and CDR2 (germline): MGHRA, YSYEKL. CDR3 size: 15 residues. CDR3 nucleotides: TGCGCCAGCAGCCAAGATGACCCCCGTCTTGGGACCCAGTACTTC. Protein sequence: CASSQDDPRLGTQYF.

This clonotype was seen repeatedly, ten times or more. V usage is TRBV11-3 and J usage is TRBJ2-2, with 15 positions matching TRBD2. The junction had 3 bases not matched to a gene; V was cut back by 4 bases and J by 6 bases. The germline V gene encodes CDR1 SGHNT and CDR2 YENEEA. The CDR3 is 16 amino acids. The CDR3 DNA is TGTGCCAGCAGCTCCGGGACTAGCGGGAGGTCCGGGGAGCTGTTTTTT. Its protein is CASSSGTSGRSGELFF. The entire variable domain, with the rest obtained from reference TRBV11-3 and TRBJ2-2, is as follows: EAGVVQSPRYKIIEKKQPVAFWCNPISGHNTLYWYLQNLGQGPELLIRYENEEAVDDSQLPKDRFSAERLKGVDSTLKIQPAELGDSAVYLCASSSGTSGRSGELFFGEGSRLTVL.

V and J are TRBV27 and TRBJ2-1, with 10 bases matching TRBD2. Germline lookup yields CDR1 MNHEY and CDR2 SMNVEV (reference sequence). The CDR3 totals 16 residues. The ends lost 6 bases at V and 0 bases at J; junction bases unmatched: 5. The CDR3 DNA reads TGTGCCAGCAGCCGGGGACTAGCGCCCTCCTACAATGAGCAGTTCTTC. Its translation: CASSRGLAPSYNEQFF.

The CDR3 DNA reads as TGTGCCAGCAGTTTCCACGGGGAGACCCAGTACTTC. It specifies CASSFHGETQYF. The chain couples TRBV9 to TRBJ2-5; no clear D. Germline V gene sequence: CDR1 SGDLS, CDR2 YYNGEE. The CDR3 is 12 amino acids. V was cut by 5 bases and J by 5 bases, with 10 bases left in between. The variable domain in full, with the rest retrieved from reference TRBV9 and TRBJ2-5, is DSGVTQTPKHLITATGQRVTLRCSPRSGDLSVYWYQQSLDQGLQFLIQYYNGEERAKGNILERFSAQQFPDLHSELNLSSLELGDSALYFCASSFHGETQYFGPGTRLLVL.

This clonotype was observed many times. This rearrangement joins TRBV13 to TRBJ2-7, with D perhaps matching TRBD1 (6 bases). The ends were cut back, 3 bases at V and 4 bases at J, with 16 bases in the middle. The CDR3 contains 15 residues. CDR1 PRHDT and CDR2 FYEKMQ come from the germline V gene (reference sequence). In nucleotides, the CDR3 is TGTGCCAGCAGCTTTCCCGCCGGGACAAAATACGAGCAGTACTTC. This codes for CASSFPAGTKYEQYF.

This clonotype was found many times. This chain links TRBV28 with TRBJ1-5, with TRBD1 matching over 7 bases. Losses at the gene ends were 3 bases for V and 0 bases for J; bases not matched to a gene: 11. Germline CDR1 MDHEN, CDR2 SYDVKM. The CDR3 is 18 amino acids. The CDR3 region has the DNA TGTGCCAGCAGTTTCGGCGACAGGGAGACCTATAGCAATCAGCCCCAGCATTTT. Translation gives CASSFGDRETYSNQPQHF. Supplemented by reference TRBV28 and TRBJ1-5, the full variable domain reads DVKVTQSSRYLVKRTGEKVFLECVQDMDHENMFWYRQDPGLGLRLIYFSYDVKMKEKGDIPEGYSVSREKKERFSLILESASTNQTSMYLCASSFGDRETYSNQPQHFGDGTRLSIL.

This chain joins TRBV29-1 and TRBJ1-2; no clear D gene. The CDR3 is 11 residues long. Germline CDR1 and CDR2: SQVTM and ANQGSEA. Trimming left V 4 bases short and J 6 bases short, with 9 bases between. The CDR3 region is CSVVSGNGYTF. CDR3 in DNA: TGCAGCGTTGTGTCAGGCAATGGCTACACCTTC.